One sample yielded the 3 T cell receptor beta chains listed below, sequenced in a study of T cell repertoires in ileal Crohn's disease. Using immunoSEQ multiplex PCR, the repertoire was profiled, and TCRdb retains in-frame clones only, with some absent. The sample yields 15,000 or so clones, 85% to 90% seen once. The specimen was ileal tissue. The receptors here all came from an adult with Crohn's disease.

The sample holds a few counts of this clone. The V call is TRBV5-1, the J call TRBJ1-1, with D hard to call. The V and J ends lost 2 bases and 4 bases respectively, with 12 bases between them. Germline V gene data show CDR1 as SGHRS and CDR2 as YFSETQ. The CDR3 spans 14 residues. CDR3 coding DNA: TGCGCCAGCAGCTTTCAGGCTGACGGCACTGAAGCTTTCTTT. This gives the protein CASSFQADGTEAFF.

The sample holds one count of this clone. The chain has TRBV6-1 and TRBJ2-3; D unresolved. This CDR3 has 16 residues. The germline V gene encodes CDR1 MNHNS and CDR2 SASEGT. Trimming stripped 2 bases from V and 3 bases from J, with 15 bases between. The CDR3 reads CASSEIGVSPTDTQYF. The DNA for the CDR3 is TGTGCCAGCAGTGAAATTGGAGTTTCACCTACAGATACGCAGTATTTT.

This chain connects TRBV20-1 to TRBJ2-2; D gene unclear. This CDR3 region has 11 residues. Trimming removed 5 bases at V and 6 bases at J, with 7 bases between. The germline gives CDR1 DFQATT, CDR2 SNEGSKA (reference sequence). The CDR3 DNA is TGCAGTGCTTATTTTTCCGGGGAGCTGTTTTTT. Translated: CSAYFSGELFF.